This is a list of T cell receptor beta chains from one sample in a study of blood T cell repertoires in COVID-19. The assay was immunoSEQ multiplex PCR, and TCRdb's table has in-frame clones only and misses some. The profile shows tens of thousands of clones, 60% to 85% of them singletons. The sequenced sample consisted of peripheral blood. The receptor set was obtained from a human donor in a cohort sampled during active COVID-19. Each CDR3 is given with its conserved first and last residue. The D gene is left open where the match is weak. Clone sizes are given selectively: once, few, many, or a class where the clone is expanded.

TRBV20-1	TRBJ1-1	-	TRBD1	TGCAGTGCTAGTGGTACCTCAGGGGGGACTGAAGCTTTCTTT	CSASGTSGGTEAFF
TRBV19	TRBJ2-1	-	TRBD2	TGTGCCAGTAGTTTGAGACTAGCGGGAGATGAGCAGTTCTTC	CASSLRLAGDEQFF
TRBV7-2	TRBJ1-4	once	-	TGTGCCAGCAGCTTAGTAGGAGGCGGGAGGGAAAAACTGTTTTTT	CASSLVGGGREKLFF
TRBV28	TRBJ2-3	-	TRBD2	TGTGCCTCATCAGGTAGTTGGTCTAGCGGACACGGAGATACGCAGTATTTT	CASSGSWSSGHGDTQYF
TRBV3-1/TRBV3-2	TRBJ2-3	-	-	TGTGCCAGTAATAGCGGAGATACGCAGTATTTT	CASNSGDTQYF
TRBV6-6	TRBJ1-5	-	-	TGTGCCAGCAGTTACGCAGGGGATAGCAATCAGCCCCAGCATTTT	CASSYAGDSNQPQHF
TRBV7-9	TRBJ2-7	many	-	TGTGCCAGCAGCTTCGGACAGCCTTCCTACGAGCAGTACTTC	CASSFGQPSYEQYF
TRBV24-1	TRBJ2-5	-	TRBD2	TGTGCCACCAGTGATTCGGGACTAGCGGGAGGGCACCGGGAGACCCAGTACTTC	CATSDSGLAGGHRETQYF
TRBV4-3	TRBJ1-3	few	-	TGCGCCAGCAGCCAAGAGGGAGACGGAAACACCATATATTTT	CASSQEGDGNTIYF
TRBV19	TRBJ1-1	-	-	TGTGCCAGTAGTATAGTTCTGCGGGTGAACACTGAAGCTTTCTTT	CASSIVLRVNTEAFF
TRBV7-3	TRBJ1-1	-	-	TGTGCCAGCAGCTTAGATCGAGACACTGAAGCTTTCTTT	CASSLDRDTEAFF
TRBV6-2/TRBV6-3	TRBJ2-7	once	TRBD1	TGTGCCAGCAGCCGGACAGGGCTGGCCGAGCAGTACTTC	CASSRTGLAEQYF